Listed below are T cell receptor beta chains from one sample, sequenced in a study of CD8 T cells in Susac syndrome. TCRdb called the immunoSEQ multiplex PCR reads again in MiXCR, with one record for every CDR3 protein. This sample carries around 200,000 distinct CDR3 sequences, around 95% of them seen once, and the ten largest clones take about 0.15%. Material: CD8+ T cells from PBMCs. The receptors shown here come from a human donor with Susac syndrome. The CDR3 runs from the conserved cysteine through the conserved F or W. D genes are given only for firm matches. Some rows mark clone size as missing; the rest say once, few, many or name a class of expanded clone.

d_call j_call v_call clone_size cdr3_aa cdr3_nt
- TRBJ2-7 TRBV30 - CAWSVGTQGVYF TGTGCCTGGAGTGTCGGCACCCAAGGCGTCTACTTC
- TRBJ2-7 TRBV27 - CASSPLNGEQYF TGTGCCAGCAGTCCCCTCAACGGCGAGCAGTACTTC
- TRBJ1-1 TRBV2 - CASFLREMTEAFF TGTGCCAGCTTTCTTAGAGAGATGACTGAAGCTTTCTTT
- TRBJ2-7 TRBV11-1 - CASSFDYEQYF TGTGCCAGCAGCTTTGACTACGAGCAGTACTTC
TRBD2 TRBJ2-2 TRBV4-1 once CASSQPSGGPHGELFF TGCGCCAGCAGCCAACCGAGCGGGGGGCCCCACGGGGAGCTGTTTTTT
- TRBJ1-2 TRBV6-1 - CASRKPLAAYGYTF TGTGCCAGCAGGAAACCTCTGGCTGCGTATGGCTACACCTTC
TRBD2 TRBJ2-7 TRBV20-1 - CSASKASGRAFYEQYF TGCAGTGCTAGCAAGGCTAGCGGGAGGGCCTTCTACGAGCAGTACTTC
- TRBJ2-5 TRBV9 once CASSVEGRRQETQYF TGTGCCAGCAGCGTAGAGGGCAGGCGCCAAGAGACCCAGTACTTC
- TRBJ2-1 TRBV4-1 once CASSQGRTASYNEQFF TGCGCCAGCAGCCAAGGTCGGACAGCCTCCTACAATGAGCAGTTCTTC
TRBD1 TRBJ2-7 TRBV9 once CASSVGDRVGEQYF TGTGCCAGCAGCGTAGGAGACAGGGTCGGCGAGCAGTACTTC
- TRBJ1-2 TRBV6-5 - CASSYATADGYTF TGTGCCAGCAGTTACGCCACCGCAGATGGCTACACCTTC
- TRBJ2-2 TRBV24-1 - CATSDFSSALPGELFF TGTGCCACCAGTGATTTTAGTTCGGCTCTTCCCGGGGAGCTGTTTTTT
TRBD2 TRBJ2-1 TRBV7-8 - CASSLVSGRDLYNEQFF TGTGCCAGCAGCTTAGTGTCAGGGAGGGATCTCTACAATGAGCAGTTCTTC
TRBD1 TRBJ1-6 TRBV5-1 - CASSLDRGYNSPLHF TGCGCCAGCAGCTTAGACAGGGGGTATAATTCACCCCTCCACTTT
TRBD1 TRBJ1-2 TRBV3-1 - CASSQESTGIYGYTF TGTGCCAGCAGCCAAGAGTCGACAGGGATCTATGGCTACACCTTC
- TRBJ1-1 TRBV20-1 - CSALGRGGTEAFF TGCAGTGCACTCGGGAGGGGGGGCACTGAAGCTTTCTTT